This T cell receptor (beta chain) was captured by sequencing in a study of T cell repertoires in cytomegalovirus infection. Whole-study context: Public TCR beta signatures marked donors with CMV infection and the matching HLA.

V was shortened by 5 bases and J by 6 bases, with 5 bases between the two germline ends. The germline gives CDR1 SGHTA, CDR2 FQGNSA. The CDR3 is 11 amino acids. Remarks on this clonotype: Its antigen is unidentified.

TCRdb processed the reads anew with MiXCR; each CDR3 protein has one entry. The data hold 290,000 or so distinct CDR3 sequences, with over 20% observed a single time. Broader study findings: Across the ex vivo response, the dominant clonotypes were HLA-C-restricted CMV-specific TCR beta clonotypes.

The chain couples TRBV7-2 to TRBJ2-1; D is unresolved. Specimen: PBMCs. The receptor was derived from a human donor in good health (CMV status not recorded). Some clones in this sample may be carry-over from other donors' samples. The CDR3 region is CASSIVNEQFF. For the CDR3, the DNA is TGTGCCAGCAGCATAGTCAATGAGCAGTTCTTC.